One T cell receptor (beta chain) is described in this entry. CDR1 SGHAT and CDR2 FQNNGV come from the germline V gene. The junction had 7 bases not matched to a gene; V was cut back by 5 bases and J by 3 bases. The CDR3 covers 16 residues. The data are from a study of blood T cell repertoires in COVID-19. Study in general: There were acute and convalescent COVID-19 samples, and they came from the United States, Italy and Spain.

Produced via immunoSEQ multiplex PCR; TCRdb's table is partial and in-frame only. The sample yields 160,000 or so clones, more than 75% seen once. The sample consisted of peripheral blood. The V and J genes are TRBV11-2 and TRBJ2-2; 9 bases fit TRBD1. This TCR was sampled from a woman between 65 and 79 years old with acute or convalescent COVID-19. Here the CDR3 DNA reads TGTGCCAGCAGCCCCCCCGGGACAGGGTACACCGGGGAGCTGTTTTTT. Protein product: CASSPPGTGYTGELFF. The variable domain in full, with the rest retrieved from reference TRBV11-2 and TRBJ2-2, is EAGVAQSPRYKIIEKRQSVAFWCNPISGHATLYWYQQILGQGPKLLIQFQNNGVVDDSQLPKDRFSAERLKGVDSTLKIQPAKLEDSAVYLCASSPPGTGYTGELFFGEGSRLTVL.